This is a list of T cell receptor beta chains from one sample in a study of control samples from healthy donors and cancer patients. This table comes from immunoSEQ multiplex PCR, and its TCRdb copy is limited to in-frame clones, with some not included. The sample lists roughly 150,000 clones; about 89% were seen once. The sample consisted of blood. These receptor sequences come from a man aged 30 to 45 in good health. Each CDR3 is given with its conserved first and last residue. A D gene is named only where the DNA matches it firmly. The size entry is marked missing in some rows and otherwise reads once, few, many or a size class.

v_gene	abundance	d_gene	j_gene	CDR3nt	CDR3aa
TRBV27	.	TRBD2	TRBJ2-1	TGTGCCAGCAGTTGGACTAGCGGGTACGAGCAGTTCTTC	CASSWTSGYEQFF
TRBV4-3	.	.	TRBJ1-2	TGCGCCAGCAGCGTCAATGCTCTGGATGGCTACACCTTC	CASSVNALDGYTF
TRBV7-3	.	TRBD2	TRBJ2-1	TGTGCCAGCAGCTATGGTAGCGGGTACAATGAGCAGTTCTTC	CASSYGSGYNEQFF
TRBV27	.	.	TRBJ1-2	TGTGCCAGCAGTTATCGGGGGGCTCTTGGCTACACCTTC	CASSYRGALGYTF
TRBV4-1	.	.	TRBJ2-7	TGCGCCAGCAGCCAAGCGGCAGGGGACGAGCAGTACTTC	CASSQAAGDEQYF
TRBV2	.	TRBD2	TRBJ2-5	TGTGCCAGCAGTGGAATTAGCGGGAGAACGGAGACCCAGTACTTC	CASSGISGRTETQYF
TRBV5-1	.	.	TRBJ2-2	TGCGCCAGCAGCTTGGCGTCAGGGGCAGGTGGCGGGGAGCTGTTTTTT	CASSLASGAGGGELFF
TRBV5-4	.	TRBD1	TRBJ1-2	TGTGCCAGCAGCGTCAGGGGGGCCTCTTTTGTGCACACCTTC	CASSVRGASFVHTF
TRBV5-6	once	.	TRBJ2-7	TGTGCCAGCAGCTTGGAGCCAGGGGAAAACTACGAGCAGTACTTC	CASSLEPGENYEQYF
TRBV9	few	.	TRBJ2-5	TGTGCCAGCAGCGTAGATGGTACAGCCCGGGAGACCCAGTACTTC	CASSVDGTARETQYF
TRBV5-4	once	.	TRBJ1-1	TGTGCCAGCAGCTTGGCCGTACAGGGAAAGAACACTGAAGCTTTCTTT	CASSLAVQGKNTEAFF
TRBV21-1	few	.	TRBJ2-1	TGTGCCAGCAGCGACCGGGACAGGGACAATGAGCAGTTCTTC	CASSDRDRDNEQFF
TRBV6-5	.	TRBD1	TRBJ2-7	TGTGCCAGCAGCGGGACAGGCCTAATCCAACTAGAGCAGTACTTC	CASSGTGLIQLEQYF
TRBV29-1	.	.	TRBJ2-1	TGCAGCGTTGAAGAGAGGTCGGATAGCTCCTACAATGAGCAGTTCTTC	CSVEERSDSSYNEQFF
TRBV24-1	.	.	TRBJ1-2	TGTGCCACCAGTGACTCACAGGGTAGCTATGGCTACACCTTC	CATSDSQGSYGYTF
TRBV27	.	.	TRBJ1-6	TGTGCCAGCAGATCCATTGGGGACGGAGGGTTTTCACCCCTCCACTTT	CASRSIGDGGFSPLHF
TRBV6-1	.	.	TRBJ1-1	TGTGCCAGCAGTGAAGTCCCGGGGCGGACTGAAGCTTTCTTT	CASSEVPGRTEAFF
TRBV19	.	.	TRBJ1-1	TGTGCCAGTATGGGCGGGACCATGAACACTGAAGCTTTCTTT	CASMGGTMNTEAFF
TRBV5-8	.	.	TRBJ2-4	TGTGCCAGCGGATCTGGAGGGAACATTCAGTACTTC	CASGSGGNIQYF
TRBV7-2	.	TRBD2	TRBJ2-2	TGTGCCAGCAGCTTTCGTAGCGGGAGCGACGGGGAGCTGTTTTTT	CASSFRSGSDGELFF
TRBV5-1	.	TRBD1	TRBJ2-5	TGCGCCAGCAGCCCGACGACAGGGGTCTTTGAGACCCAGTACTTC	CASSPTTGVFETQYF
TRBV18	few	TRBD1	TRBJ1-4	TGTGCCAGCTCACCCCGGGACAGGGGTTTTTCTACTAATGAAAAACTGTTTTTT	CASSPRDRGFSTNEKLFF
TRBV9	.	.	TRBJ1-3	TGTGCCAGCAGCGTAGCTCCGGGTGGAAACACCATATATTTT	CASSVAPGGNTIYF
TRBV5-1	.	TRBD1	TRBJ2-7	TGCGCCAGCAGCTCACAGGGGTCATACGAGCAGTACTTC	CASSSQGSYEQYF
TRBV4-3	.	TRBD2	TRBJ2-3	TGCGCCAGCAGCCTCGAGCTGGGGGGGAGGACAGATACGCAGTATTTT	CASSLELGGRTDTQYF
TRBV5-6	.	.	TRBJ2-3	TGTGCCAGCAGCTTCCCCGGTGTGGGGCACGGCACGGATACGCAGTATTTT	CASSFPGVGHGTDTQYF
TRBV4-2	once	TRBD1	TRBJ1-1	TGTGCCAGCAGCCAAACAAGGACAGGGGGGACTGAAGCTTTCTTT	CASSQTRTGGTEAFF
TRBV7-8	.	.	TRBJ2-5	TGTGCCAGCAGCGGCTACGGGACCCAAGAGACCCAGTACTTC	CASSGYGTQETQYF
TRBV2	.	TRBD2	TRBJ2-7	TGTGCCAGCAGTGACCTAGCGGGCGCCTACGAGCAGTACTTC	CASSDLAGAYEQYF
TRBV5-1	few	.	TRBJ2-2	TGCGCCAGCAGCTTGGGCAGCGGAATTACCGGGGAGCTGTTTTTT	CASSLGSGITGELFF
TRBV11-2	once	TRBD2	TRBJ2-3	TGTGCCAGCAGCCGACGACTAGCGGGAAACACAGATACGCAGTATTTT	CASSRRLAGNTDTQYF
TRBV7-7	.	TRBD1	TRBJ2-1	TGTGCTAGCAGCTTAACAGGGGCGCCCTACAATGAGCAGTTCTTC	CASSLTGAPYNEQFF
TRBV11-2	.	TRBD2	TRBJ2-3	TGTGCCAGCAGCTCCGGGACTAGCGGCACAGATACGCAGTATTTT	CASSSGTSGTDTQYF
TRBV9	.	TRBD2	TRBJ2-1	TGTGCCAGCAGCGCACCCCGATCTAGCGGGAGGGATGATGAGCAGTTCTTC	CASSAPRSSGRDDEQFF
TRBV5-8	few	TRBD1	TRBJ2-1	TGTGCCAGCAGCCGTGGGACAGCCCGGTGGAATGAGCAGTTCTTC	CASSRGTARWNEQFF
TRBV5-6	.	TRBD2	TRBJ2-1	TGTGCCAGCAGCTTGACTAGCGGGCCAGTGGGTGAGCAGTTCTTC	CASSLTSGPVGEQFF
TRBV5-4	.	.	TRBJ2-7	TGTGCCAGCAGCTGGACCGGGACCCTTTACTACGAGCAGTACTTC	CASSWTGTLYYEQYF
TRBV6-6	.	.	TRBJ2-3	TGTGCCAGCAGTTACTCTTTTGATACGCAGTATTTT	CASSYSFDTQYF
TRBV2	.	.	TRBJ2-7	TGTGCCAGCAGTGAACCGGACTACGAGCAGTACTTC	CASSEPDYEQYF